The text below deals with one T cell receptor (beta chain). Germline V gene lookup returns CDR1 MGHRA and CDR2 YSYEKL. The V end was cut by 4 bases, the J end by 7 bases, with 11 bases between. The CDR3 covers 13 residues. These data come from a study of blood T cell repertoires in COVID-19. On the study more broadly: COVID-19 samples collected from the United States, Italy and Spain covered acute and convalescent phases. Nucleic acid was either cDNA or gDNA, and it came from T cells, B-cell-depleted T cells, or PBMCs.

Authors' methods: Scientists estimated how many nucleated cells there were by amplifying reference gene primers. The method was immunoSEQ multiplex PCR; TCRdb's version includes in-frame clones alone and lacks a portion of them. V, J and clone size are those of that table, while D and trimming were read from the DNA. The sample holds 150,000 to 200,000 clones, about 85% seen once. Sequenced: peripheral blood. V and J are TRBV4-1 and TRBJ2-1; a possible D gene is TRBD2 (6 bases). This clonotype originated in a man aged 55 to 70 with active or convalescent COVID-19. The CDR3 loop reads CASSPMGRNEQFF. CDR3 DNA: TGCGCCAGCAGCCCAATGGGGAGGAATGAGCAGTTCTTC.